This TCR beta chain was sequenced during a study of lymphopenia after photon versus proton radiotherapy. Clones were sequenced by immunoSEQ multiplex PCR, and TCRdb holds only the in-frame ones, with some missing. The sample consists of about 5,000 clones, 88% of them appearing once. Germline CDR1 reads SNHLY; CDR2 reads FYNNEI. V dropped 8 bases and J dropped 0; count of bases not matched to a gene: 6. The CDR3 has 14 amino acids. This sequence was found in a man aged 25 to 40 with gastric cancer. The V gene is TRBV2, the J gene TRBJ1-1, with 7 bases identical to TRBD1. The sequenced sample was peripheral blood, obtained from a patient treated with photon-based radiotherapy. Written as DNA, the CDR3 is TGTGCCAGCCGCTACAGGGGCATGAACACTGAAGCTTTCTTT. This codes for CASRYRGMNTEAFF.